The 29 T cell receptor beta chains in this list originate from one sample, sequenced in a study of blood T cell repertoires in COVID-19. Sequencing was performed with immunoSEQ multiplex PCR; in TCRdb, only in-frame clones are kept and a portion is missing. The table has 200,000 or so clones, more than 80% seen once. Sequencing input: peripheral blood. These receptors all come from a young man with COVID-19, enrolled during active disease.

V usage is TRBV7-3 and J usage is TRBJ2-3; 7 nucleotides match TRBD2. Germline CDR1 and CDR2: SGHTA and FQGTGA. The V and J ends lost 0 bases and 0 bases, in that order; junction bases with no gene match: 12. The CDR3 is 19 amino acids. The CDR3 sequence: CASSLTPTGSGASTDTQYF. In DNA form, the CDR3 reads TGTGCCAGCAGCTTAACCCCGACGGGGAGCGGGGCTAGCACAGATACGCAGTATTTT.

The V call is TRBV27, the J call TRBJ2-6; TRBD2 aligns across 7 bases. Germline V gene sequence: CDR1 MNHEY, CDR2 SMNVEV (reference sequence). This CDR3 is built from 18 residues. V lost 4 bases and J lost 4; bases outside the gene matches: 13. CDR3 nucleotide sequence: TGTGCCAGCAGTTCCCCCTTAAGGGAGGGATCCGGGGCCAACGTCCTGACTTTC. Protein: CASSSPLREGSGANVLTF.

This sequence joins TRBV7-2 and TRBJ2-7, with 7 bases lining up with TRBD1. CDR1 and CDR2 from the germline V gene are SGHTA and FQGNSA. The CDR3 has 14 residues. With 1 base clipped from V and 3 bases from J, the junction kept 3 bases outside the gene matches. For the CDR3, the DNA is TGTGCCAGCAGCTTAGTAGGGGACAGCTACGAGCAGTACTTC. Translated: CASSLVGDSYEQYF.

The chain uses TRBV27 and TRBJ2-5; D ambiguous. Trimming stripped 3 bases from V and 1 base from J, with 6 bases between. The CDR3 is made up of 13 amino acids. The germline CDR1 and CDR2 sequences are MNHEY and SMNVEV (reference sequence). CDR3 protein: CASSFQFQETQYF. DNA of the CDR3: TGTGCCAGCAGTTTCCAGTTCCAAGAGACCCAGTACTTC.

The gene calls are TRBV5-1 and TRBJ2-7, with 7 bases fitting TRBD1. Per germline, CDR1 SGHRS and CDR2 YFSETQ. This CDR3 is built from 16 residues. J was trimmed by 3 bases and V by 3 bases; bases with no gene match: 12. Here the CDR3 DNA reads TGCGCCAGCAGCTCCGCCGACAGGGTGGCTCTCTACGAGCAGTACTTC. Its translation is CASSSADRVALYEQYF.

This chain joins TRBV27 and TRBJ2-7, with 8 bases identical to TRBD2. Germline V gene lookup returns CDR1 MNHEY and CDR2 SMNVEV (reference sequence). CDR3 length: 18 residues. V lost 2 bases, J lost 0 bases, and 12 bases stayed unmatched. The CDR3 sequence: CASSLLGPSGLNSYEQYF. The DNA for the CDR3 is TGTGCCAGCAGTTTACTTGGGCCTAGCGGGTTGAACTCCTACGAGCAGTACTTC.

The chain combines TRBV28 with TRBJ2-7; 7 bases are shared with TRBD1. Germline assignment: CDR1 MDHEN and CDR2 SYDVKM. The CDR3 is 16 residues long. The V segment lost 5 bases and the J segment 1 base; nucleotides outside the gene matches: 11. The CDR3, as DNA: TGTGCCAGCAGTCCCCCTGCGACAGGGAATTCCTACGAGCAGTACTTC. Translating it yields CASSPPATGNSYEQYF.

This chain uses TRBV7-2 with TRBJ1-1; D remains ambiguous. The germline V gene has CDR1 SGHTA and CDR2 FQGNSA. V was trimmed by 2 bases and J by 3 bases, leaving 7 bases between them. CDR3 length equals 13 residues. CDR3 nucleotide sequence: TGTGCCAGCAGCTTATCGAGGGACACTGAAGCTTTCTTT. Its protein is CASSLSRDTEAFF.

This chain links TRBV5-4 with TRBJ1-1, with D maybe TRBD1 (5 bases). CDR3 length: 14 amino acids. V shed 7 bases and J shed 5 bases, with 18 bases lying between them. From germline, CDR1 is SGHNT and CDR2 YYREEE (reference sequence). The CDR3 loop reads CASGYGGAGTEAFF. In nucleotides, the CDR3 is TGTGCCAGCGGATACGGTGGGGCCGGAACTGAAGCTTTCTTT.

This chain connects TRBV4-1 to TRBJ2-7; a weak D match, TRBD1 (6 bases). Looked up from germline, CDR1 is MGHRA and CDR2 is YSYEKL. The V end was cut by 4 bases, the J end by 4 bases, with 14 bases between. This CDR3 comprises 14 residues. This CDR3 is CASSLRDTAYEQYF. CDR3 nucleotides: TGCGCCAGCAGCCTTCGGGACACAGCATACGAGCAGTACTTC.

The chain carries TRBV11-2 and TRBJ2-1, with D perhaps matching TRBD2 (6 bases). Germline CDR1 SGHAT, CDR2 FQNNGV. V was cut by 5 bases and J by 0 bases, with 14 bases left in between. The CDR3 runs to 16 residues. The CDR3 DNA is TGTGCCAGCAGCACCGTCTGGGGGGTCTCCTACAATGAGCAGTTCTTC. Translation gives CASSTVWGVSYNEQFF.

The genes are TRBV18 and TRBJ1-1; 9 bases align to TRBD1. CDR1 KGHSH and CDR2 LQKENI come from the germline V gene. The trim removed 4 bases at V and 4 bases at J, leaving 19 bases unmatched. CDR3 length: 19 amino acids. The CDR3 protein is CASSQGSGTGIPFTTEAFF. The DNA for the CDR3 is TGTGCCAGCTCACAAGGCTCCGGGACAGGGATCCCCTTCACCACTGAAGCTTTCTTT.

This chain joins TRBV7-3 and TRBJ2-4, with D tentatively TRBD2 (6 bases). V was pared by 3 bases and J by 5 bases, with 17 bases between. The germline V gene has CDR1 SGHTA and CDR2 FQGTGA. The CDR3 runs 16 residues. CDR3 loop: CASSFGLNSGENIQYF. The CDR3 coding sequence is TGTGCCAGCAGCTTTGGCCTGAACTCGGGAGAAAACATTCAGTACTTC.

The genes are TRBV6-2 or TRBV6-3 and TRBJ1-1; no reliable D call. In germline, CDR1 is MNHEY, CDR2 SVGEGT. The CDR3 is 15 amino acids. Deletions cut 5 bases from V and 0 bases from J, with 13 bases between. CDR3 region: CASSHPSGLNTEAFF. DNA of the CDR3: TGTGCCAGCAGTCATCCCTCCGGTTTGAACACTGAAGCTTTCTTT.

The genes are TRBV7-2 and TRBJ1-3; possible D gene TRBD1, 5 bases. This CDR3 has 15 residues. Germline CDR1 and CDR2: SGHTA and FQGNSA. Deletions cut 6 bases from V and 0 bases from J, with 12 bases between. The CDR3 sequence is CASSRTSNSGNTIYF. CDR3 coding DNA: TGTGCCAGCAGTCGGACAAGCAACTCTGGAAACACCATATATTTT.

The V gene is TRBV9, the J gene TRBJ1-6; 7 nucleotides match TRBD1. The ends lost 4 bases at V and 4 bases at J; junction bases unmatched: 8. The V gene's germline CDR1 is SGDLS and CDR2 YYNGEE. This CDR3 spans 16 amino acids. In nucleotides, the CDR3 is TGTGCCAGCAGCCCGACGAGGGACAGTTATAATTCACCCCTCCACTTT. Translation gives CASSPTRDSYNSPLHF.

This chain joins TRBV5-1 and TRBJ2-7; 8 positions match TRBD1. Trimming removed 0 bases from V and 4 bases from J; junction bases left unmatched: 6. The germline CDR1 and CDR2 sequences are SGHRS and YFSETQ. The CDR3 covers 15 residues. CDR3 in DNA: TGCGCCAGCAGCTTGGTCGGACAGGGAGAATACGAGCAGTACTTC. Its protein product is CASSLVGQGEYEQYF.

CDR3 region: CASSSGGGMHSPLHF. DNA of the CDR3: TGTGCCAGCAGCTCCGGCGGGGGGATGCACTCACCCCTCCACTTT. V is TRBV5-6 and J is TRBJ1-6, with TRBD1 as a possible D gene (5 bases). Trimming stripped 3 bases from V and 10 bases from J, with 17 bases between. From germline, CDR1 is SGHDT and CDR2 YYEEEE. The CDR3 sequence is 15 residues long.

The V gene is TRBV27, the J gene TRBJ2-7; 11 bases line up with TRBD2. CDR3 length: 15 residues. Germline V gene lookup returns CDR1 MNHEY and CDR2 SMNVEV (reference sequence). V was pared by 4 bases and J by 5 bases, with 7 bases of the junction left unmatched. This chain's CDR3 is CASSSTSGGGDEQYF. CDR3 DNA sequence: TGTGCCAGCAGTTCCACTAGCGGGGGTGGCGACGAGCAGTACTTC.

DNA of the CDR3: TGTGCCAGCAGCTTAGCGGAGATCTCTGGAAACACCATATATTTT. Its protein is CASSLAEISGNTIYF. This sequence joins TRBV7-2 and TRBJ1-3; D remains ambiguous. The CDR3 has 15 amino acids. Trimming left V 0 bases short and J 0 bases short, with 6 bases between. Germline V lookup: CDR1 SGHTA, CDR2 FQGNSA.

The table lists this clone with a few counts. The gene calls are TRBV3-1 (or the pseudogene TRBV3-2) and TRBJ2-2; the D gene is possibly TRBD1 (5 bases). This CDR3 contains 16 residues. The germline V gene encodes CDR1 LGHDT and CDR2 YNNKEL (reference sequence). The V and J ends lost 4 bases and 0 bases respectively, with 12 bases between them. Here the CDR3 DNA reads TGTGCCAGCAGCCCGCGACAGCTAACGAACACCGGGGAGCTGTTTTTT. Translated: CASSPRQLTNTGELFF.

The chain's CDR3 is CASSEGQGGYEQYF. The DNA of the CDR3 is TGTGCCAGCAGTGAAGGACAGGGGGGCTACGAGCAGTACTTC. The rearrangement joins TRBV6-1 to TRBJ2-7; 9 positions match TRBD1. The CDR3 runs to 14 residues. The germline V gene has CDR1 MNHNS and CDR2 SASEGT. J lost 3 bases, V lost 1 base, and 1 base had no gene match.

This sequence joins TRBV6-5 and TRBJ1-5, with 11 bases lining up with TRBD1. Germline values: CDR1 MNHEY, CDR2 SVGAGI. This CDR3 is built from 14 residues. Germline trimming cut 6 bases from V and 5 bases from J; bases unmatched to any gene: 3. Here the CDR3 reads CASSLDRGHQPQHF. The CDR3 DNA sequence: TGTGCCAGCAGCCTGGACAGGGGGCATCAGCCCCAGCATTTT.

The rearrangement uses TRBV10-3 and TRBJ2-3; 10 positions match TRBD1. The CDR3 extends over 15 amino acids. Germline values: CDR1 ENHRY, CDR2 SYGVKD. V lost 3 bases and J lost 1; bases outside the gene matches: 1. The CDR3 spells CAISDDRGRTDTQYF. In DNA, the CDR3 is TGTGCCATCAGTGATGACAGGGGGCGCACAGATACGCAGTATTTT.

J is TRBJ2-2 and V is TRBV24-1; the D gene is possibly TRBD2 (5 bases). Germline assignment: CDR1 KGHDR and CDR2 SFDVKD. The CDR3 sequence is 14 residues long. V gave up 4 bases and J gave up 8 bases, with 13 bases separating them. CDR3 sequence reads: CATSDRGFTGELFF. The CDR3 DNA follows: TGTGCCACCAGTGACCGCGGGTTCACGGGGGAGCTGTTTTTT.

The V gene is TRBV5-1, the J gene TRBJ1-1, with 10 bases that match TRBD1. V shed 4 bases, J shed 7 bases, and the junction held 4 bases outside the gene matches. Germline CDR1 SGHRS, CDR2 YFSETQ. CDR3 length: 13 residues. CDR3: CASSTRDRGEAFF. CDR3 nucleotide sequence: TGCGCCAGCAGCACCCGGGACAGGGGTGAAGCTTTCTTT.

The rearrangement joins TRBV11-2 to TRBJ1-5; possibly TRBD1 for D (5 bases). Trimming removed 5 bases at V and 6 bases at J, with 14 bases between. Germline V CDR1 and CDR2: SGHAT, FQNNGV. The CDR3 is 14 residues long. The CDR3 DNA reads TGTGCCAGCAGCGAAGCGGGGGTAACTCAGCCCCAGCATTTT. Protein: CASSEAGVTQPQHF.

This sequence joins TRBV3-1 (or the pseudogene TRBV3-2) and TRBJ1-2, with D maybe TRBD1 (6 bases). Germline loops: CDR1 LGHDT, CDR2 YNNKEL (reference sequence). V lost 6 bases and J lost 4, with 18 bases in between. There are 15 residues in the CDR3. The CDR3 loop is CASRPLFGTPYGYTF. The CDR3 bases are TGTGCCAGCAGGCCTCTATTCGGGACACCCTATGGCTACACCTTC.

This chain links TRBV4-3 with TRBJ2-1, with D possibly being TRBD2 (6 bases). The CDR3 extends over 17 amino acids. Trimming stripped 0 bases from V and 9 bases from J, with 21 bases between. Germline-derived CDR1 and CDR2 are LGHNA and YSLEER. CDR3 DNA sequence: TGCGCCAGCAGCCAAGACTGGGGGGACTGGGGGTTAAGTGAGCAGTTCTTC. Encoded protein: CASSQDWGDWGLSEQFF.